The sequence of this T cell receptor beta chain was determined in a study of T cells after somatic rescue of genetic block. Germline V gives CDR1 MNHNS, CDR2 SASEGT. The CDR3 is 14 residues long. Trimming took off 1 base at V and 8 bases at J, with 14 bases between the two ends. Sequencing was performed with immunoSEQ multiplex PCR; in TCRdb, only in-frame clones are kept and a portion is missing. The data contain approximately 110,000 clones, 80% to 95% of them seen just once; the ten biggest clones take up more than 1.4%. Sequenced input: peripheral blood mononuclear cells (PBMCs). This TCR derives from a woman under 30. The chain combines TRBV6-1 with TRBJ1-2; D ambiguous. In DNA, the CDR3 is TGTGCCAGCAGTGAAGTACGGGCTTCGGGCGGCTACACCTTC. Encoded protein: CASSEVRASGGYTF.